This T cell receptor (beta chain) was retrieved from a study of cytotoxic CD8 clonotypes in ibrutinib-treated CLL. Only in-frame clones appear in the TCRdb table, and some are missing; sequencing was by immunoSEQ multiplex PCR. The table lists 150,000 or so clones, approximately 80% of them singletons. Notes on the study in general: Before falling back toward baseline at progression, clonality had risen at the time of ibrutinib response.

The CDR3 runs to 14 residues. The junction had 8 bases not matched to a gene; V was cut back by 5 bases and J by 7 bases. Germline lookup yields CDR1 SGHNT and CDR2 YENEEA. A remark on this clone: The antigen is unknown.

The rearrangement uses TRBV11-3 and TRBJ2-5; 9 nucleotides agree with TRBD2. The source is a human donor with chronic lymphocytic leukemia. The sequencing here drew on PBMCs, taken after 12 months of ibrutinib treatment. DNA for the CDR3: TGTGCCAGCAGCCCCCTAGCGGGATACGGGACCCAGTACTTC. Protein product: CASSPLAGYGTQYF.